This is a list of T cell receptor beta chains from one sample in a study of blood T cell repertoires in COVID-19. TCRdb's table, derived via immunoSEQ multiplex PCR, lists solely in-frame clones and lacks some. The table includes some 66,000 clones, approximately 93% detected once. Sequencing was performed on peripheral blood. Source of these receptors: a man between 65 and 80 years old with active COVID-19. CDR3s leave out the opening cysteine and the closing phenylalanine or tryptophan. Fields, in order: J gene, V gene, CDR3 protein.

TRBJ1-4 | TRBV6-5 | ASRLGTVLEKLF
TRBJ1-1 | TRBV5-6 | ASSLEYLMNTEAF
TRBJ2-1 | TRBV18 | ASSPGGASSYNEQF
TRBJ1-5 | TRBV6-2/TRBV6-3 | ASSYRGYSNQPQH
TRBJ1-2 | TRBV11-2 | ASSLDRRTSYGYT
TRBJ2-7 | TRBV6-2/TRBV6-3 | ASSYSGQTRYEQY
TRBJ1-6 | TRBV7-9 | ASSQDRDRNSPLH
TRBJ2-1 | TRBV19 | ASSIDRTVGNEQF
TRBJ2-6 | TRBV7-6 | ASSSTPPGQGRSGANVLT
TRBJ2-1 | TRBV28 | ASTLGGLVSYNEQF
TRBJ2-3 | TRBV11-3 | ASRGQSGGFADTQY
TRBJ1-5 | TRBV4-1 | ASSQDSPNQPQH
TRBJ1-1 | TRBV7-6 | ASSTEVATEAF
TRBJ2-1 | TRBV5-4 | ASRPPTSGRNEQF
TRBJ1-1 | TRBV18 | ASSPGAGVDTEAF
TRBJ1-5 | TRBV28 | ASSTPQGNQPQH
TRBJ2-3 | TRBV18 | ASSPTGALDTQY
TRBJ2-7 | TRBV6-6 | ASKLTTDTYEQY
TRBJ2-2 | TRBV5-1 | ASRQGGELTGELF
TRBJ2-1 | TRBV6-2/TRBV6-3 | ASSSGVLAAGGQF
TRBJ2-3 | TRBV9 | ASSQGWGSTDTQY
TRBJ1-6 | TRBV7-3 | ASSSGQGARSPLH
TRBJ2-7 | TRBV3-1/TRBV3-2 | ASSQGGGYGGAYEQY